This T cell receptor (beta chain) came from a study of cytomegalovirus exposure and HLA in healthy donors. Whole-study results and caveats: Specificity of a few CMV-associated chains for CMV antigens was verified in vitro. Usually a TCR sequence was rare, but some public TCRs were found in many donors. Listed as cytomegalovirus-associated were 150 or so TCR beta chains.

In regard to this clone: The target antigen is unknown.

Produced via immunoSEQ multiplex PCR; TCRdb's table is partial and in-frame only. The table lists 55,000 to 70,000 clones, around 93% of them singletons. The CDR3 sequence is 15 residues long. V was clipped by 5 bases and J by 0 bases, with 10 bases between them. Germline V gene sequence: CDR1 MGHDK, CDR2 SYGVNS. It was the approximately 120-subject validation cohort, separate from the approximately 680-subject first cohort, to which the donors belonged. The sequenced sample was PBMCs. The chain is built from TRBV25-1 and TRBJ1-4; D not resolved. This clonotype was obtained from a man in his late teens or twenties in good health and CMV-seronegative. CDR3: CASSSGKATNEKLFF. CDR3 in DNA: TGTGCCAGCAGTTCGGGGAAGGCAACTAATGAAAAACTGTTTTTT.